A selection of T cell receptor beta chains follows, all from one sample in a study of blood T cell repertoires in COVID-19. Generated by immunoSEQ multiplex PCR, the TCRdb table keeps only in-frame clones and is missing some. Of about 170,000 clones listed, around 80% are singletons. Specimen: peripheral blood. Receptors were obtained from a woman of 80 years or more with acute or convalescent COVID-19. Both conserved end residues are part of each CDR3. The D gene is left open where the match is weak. Clone size, where shown, is once, few, many, or a class for clones that have expanded.

J,D,V,size,DNA,CDR3
TRBJ2-1,TRBD2,TRBV19,.,TGTGCCAGTAACGTCGGGGGGGGCAATGAGCAGTTCTTC,CASNVGGGNEQFF
TRBJ1-4,.,TRBV19,.,TGTGCCAGTAGTGCCCACAGGGCGACTAATGAAAAACTGTTTTTT,CASSAHRATNEKLFF
TRBJ1-1,.,TRBV28,.,TGTGCCAGCAGTCTCACCCCGGACATGTGGGAGGTGGTGAACACTGAAGCTTTCTTT,CASSLTPDMWEVVNTEAFF
TRBJ1-1,TRBD1,TRBV7-2,.,TGTGCCAGCAGCAGGACAGGGGCTAACACTGAAGCTTTCTTT,CASSRTGANTEAFF
TRBJ2-2,.,TRBV12-5,few,TGTGCTAGTGGTTTGAACATAGCGGCATCGAACACCGGGGAGCTGTTTTTT,CASGLNIAASNTGELFF
TRBJ2-1,TRBD2,TRBV7-6,once,TGTGCCAGCAGCTTCGAAGCGGGAGTGAATGAGCAGTTCTTC,CASSFEAGVNEQFF
TRBJ2-1,TRBD1,TRBV11-3,.,TGTGCCAGCAGCCGGGACAGGGGGCGTGAGCAGTTCTTC,CASSRDRGREQFF
TRBJ1-2,.,TRBV5-6,.,TGTGCCAGCAGCTGGCCGGGACGCGGGATCTATGGCTACACCTTC,CASSWPGRGIYGYTF
TRBJ2-2,TRBD1,TRBV7-9,.,TGTGCCAGCAGCTCCAGGGACAGGCCGAACACCGGGGAGCTGTTTTTT,CASSSRDRPNTGELFF
TRBJ1-4,.,TRBV2,.,TGTGCCAGTGCCCGAGATGAAAAACTGTTTTTT,CASARDEKLFF
TRBJ2-5,.,TRBV6-5,.,TGTGCCTGCCGCCGGACTGTAGGGGAGACCCAGTACTTC,CACRRTVGETQYF
TRBJ1-2,.,TRBV7-2,.,TGTGCCAGCAGCGTCGACAGATCGTCCTATGGCTACACCTTC,CASSVDRSSYGYTF
TRBJ2-7,TRBD2,TRBV7-9,.,TGTGCCAGCAGCCGTTCCGGGACTAGCCATACCGAGCAGTACTTC,CASSRSGTSHTEQYF
TRBJ2-7,TRBD1,TRBV19,.,TGTGCCAGTAGTATAGGGGAACAGGGGTACGAGCAGTACTTC,CASSIGEQGYEQYF
TRBJ2-1,TRBD2,TRBV2,.,TGTGCCAGCAGTGAAGCATTGACTAGCGGCAATGAGCAGTTCTTC,CASSEALTSGNEQFF
TRBJ2-2,TRBD2,TRBV5-6,.,TGTGCCAGCAGCCCCCATCCGGGACTAGCGGGAGGAAACACCGGGGAGCTGTTTTTT,CASSPHPGLAGGNTGELFF
TRBJ2-1,TRBD2,TRBV11-2,.,TGTGCCAGCAGCTTAGTAGGTAGCGGGCCTCACAATGAGCAGTTCTTC,CASSLVGSGPHNEQFF
TRBJ1-1,TRBD1,TRBV12-5,.,TGTGCTAGTGGCCCCCCCAGGGGGCAGAACACTGAAGCTTTCTTT,CASGPPRGQNTEAFF
TRBJ1-2,TRBD1,TRBV27,.,TGTGCCAGCAGTCAGACAGGGGGCGACTATGGCTACACCTTC,CASSQTGGDYGYTF
TRBJ2-3,TRBD2,TRBV5-1,.,TGCGCCAGCAGCCCCCGGACTAGCGGGCGAACAGATACGCAGTATTTT,CASSPRTSGRTDTQYF